This entry lists 10 T cell receptor beta chains sequenced from one sample in a study. From the RT-PCR reads, TCRdb called clonotypes with MiXCR, one entry per CDR3 protein. The table has approximately 720,000 distinct CDR3 sequences, approximately 15% seen once. The specimen sequenced was memory CD4+ T cells from blood. The receptors stem from a female donor in good health, serving as a healthy control.

This clonotype was counted only a few times. V usage is TRBV29-1 and J usage is TRBJ2-5; the match to TRBD2 covers 7 bases. Losses at the gene ends were 5 bases for V and 2 bases for J; bases not matched to a gene: 2. Looked up from germline, CDR1 is SQVTM and CDR2 is ANQGSEA. CDR3 length: 12 amino acids. The CDR3 nucleotides are TGCAGCGTTATAGCGGGTCAAGAGACCCAGTACTTC. This sequence encodes CSVIAGQETQYF.

This clonotype showed up many times. The genes are TRBV6-5 and TRBJ2-5, with a possible D match to TRBD1 (6 bases). Germline assignment: CDR1 MNHEY and CDR2 SVGAGI. The CDR3 contains 13 residues. V was pared by 7 bases and J by 5 bases, with 14 bases between. Written as DNA, the CDR3 is TGTGCCAGCAAACTTTCAGGGGCGGAGACCCAGTACTTC. Its translation: CASKLSGAETQYF.

V usage is TRBV14 and J usage is TRBJ1-6; the D is unclear. The V gene lost 6 bases and the J gene lost 7 bases, with 16 bases spanning the gap. Germline lookup yields CDR1 SGHDN and CDR2 FVKESK. The CDR3 consists of 15 residues. The CDR3, as DNA: TGTGCCAGCAGTTACCAGGCGCCCTTAAATTCACCCCTCCACTTT. The encoded protein is CASSYQAPLNSPLHF.

The gene calls are TRBV20-1 and TRBJ1-6; D unclear. CDR1 DFQATT and CDR2 SNEGSKA come from the germline V gene (reference sequence). The germline V and J ends were trimmed by 0 bases and 7 bases, with 22 bases remaining between them. The CDR3 is 18 residues long. The CDR3 loop reads CSARDKGRSDKYNSPLHF. CDR3 nucleotide sequence: TGCAGTGCTAGAGATAAAGGGCGAAGCGATAAGTACAATTCACCCCTCCACTTT.

In regard to this clonotype: A much bigger clone sits one base away, suggesting this may be a read error. CDR3 nucleotides: TGTGCCTGGGATGCCAAGGTACCCAATGAGCAGCTCTTC. It is translated as CAWDAKVPNEQLF. This chain connects TRBV7-9 to TRBJ2-1; no definite D call. The CDR3 loop spans 13 amino acids. Germline V gene data show CDR1 as SEHNR and CDR2 as FQNEAQ (reference sequence).

V is TRBV5-1 and J is TRBJ2-7, with a tentative D call TRBD2 (6 bases). Deletions cut 4 bases from V and 7 bases from J, with 18 bases between. Germline V lookup: CDR1 SGHRS, CDR2 YFSETQ. The CDR3 runs 14 residues. CDR3 DNA sequence: TGCGCCAGCAGCCCCCGGACGGGAGTGGGGGAGCAGTACTTC. This translates into CASSPRTGVGEQYF.

At least ten counts were recorded for this clonotype. V gene TRBV6-6 combines with J gene TRBJ1-6; D not certain. The CDR3 loop spans 13 amino acids. Trimming left V 7 bases short and J 10 bases short, with 14 bases between. In germline, CDR1 is MNHNY, CDR2 SVGAGI (reference sequence). CDR3 nucleotides: TGTGCCAGCATAGGGCAAGCGGGATCACCCCTCCACTTT. This gives the protein CASIGQAGSPLHF.

The rearrangement uses TRBV12-3 or TRBV12-4 and TRBJ1-2, with unresolved D. CDR3 length: 13 amino acids. Trimming removed 1 base from V and 6 bases from J, with 9 bases in between. CDR3 nucleotide sequence: TGTGCCAGCAGTTTAGGCCCGGTGGATGGCTACACCTTC. Protein product: CASSLGPVDGYTF.

J is TRBJ1-5 and V is TRBV25-1; D perhaps matches TRBD1 (5 bases). CDR1 is MGHDK and CDR2 is SYGVNS in the germline V gene. CDR3 length: 15 amino acids. Deletions cut 5 bases from V and 7 bases from J, with 18 bases between. Written as DNA, the CDR3 is TGTGCCAGCAGTCTATCGGGCAGGGAGGAGCAGCCCCAGCATTTT. Its protein product is CASSLSGREEQPQHF.

The chain couples TRBV5-6 to TRBJ1-2; D remains ambiguous. The CDR3 is made up of 13 amino acids. Germline V CDR1 and CDR2: SGHDT, YYEEEE. V was cut by 1 base and J by 8 bases, with 12 bases left in between. CDR3 nucleotides: TGTGCCAGCAGCTTGTTAAAGGGCCCCGGCTACACCTTC. It codes for CASSLLKGPGYTF.